This TCR beta chain appears in the sequencing data of a study of long-term antiretroviral therapy in people with HIV. An immunoSEQ assay, version v3.0, was performed at survey level. Sequenced by immunoSEQ multiplex PCR; TCRdb stores in-frame clones only, minus some. The repertoire holds more than 15,000 clones, with roughly 94% as singletons. CDR1 is MDHEN and CDR2 is SYDVKM in the germline V gene. CDR3 length equals 15 residues. Trimming shortened V by 1 base and J by 3 bases, and 13 bases separated the two germline ends. The chain joins TRBV28 to TRBJ2-7; no definite D call. The source material was unsorted PBMCs, sampled about 6 years after starting antiretroviral therapy. This TCR was recovered from a woman aged 45-65 years with HIV. CDR3 nucleotides: TGTGCCAGCAGTTTATTCTCTTCTTTTAACTACGAGCAGTACTTC. Its translation: CASSLFSSFNYEQYF.